This T cell receptor beta chain stems from a study of blood T cell repertoires in COVID-19. Study-level information: Acute-phase and convalescent COVID-19 samples originated in the United States, Italy and Spain.

Original handling: The authors estimated nucleated cell counts from reference gene primer amplification. Assay used: immunoSEQ multiplex PCR; TCRdb lists only in-frame clones, some missing. That table supplies the V and J calls and clone size; D and trimming were determined from the DNA. The sample carries 170,000 or so clones, about 82% recorded once. CDR3 length: 14 residues. The germline gives CDR1 SGHAT, CDR2 FQNNGV. V gave up 1 base and J gave up 2 bases; unmatched junction bases: 0. The gene calls are TRBV11-2 and TRBJ2-7; 9 bases align to TRBD1. The sequence was collected from a man between 45 and 60 years old with active or convalescent COVID-19. Specimen: peripheral blood. This CDR3 is CASSLGQGAYEQYF. The CDR3 DNA reads TGTGCCAGCAGCTTAGGACAGGGGGCCTACGAGCAGTACTTC.